This T cell receptor (beta chain) was recovered during a study of shared clonotypes between healthy human individuals. Clones were sequenced by immunoSEQ multiplex PCR, and TCRdb holds only the in-frame ones, with some missing. The profile covers 800,000 or so clones, with approximately 97% appearing a single time and roughly 0.23% taken by the ten largest. CD8 cells classed as naive were CD45RO-negative and positively selected for CCR7, excluding terminally differentiated effector memory CD45RA+ cells. Trimming took off 2 bases at V and 8 bases at J, with 4 bases between the two ends. The CDR3 totals 10 residues. Germline CDR1 reads MNHNS; CDR2 reads SASEGT.

This TCR was sampled from a man aged 30-40 years in good health. The chain combines TRBV6-1 with TRBJ2-7; D uncertain. Sample: naive CD8+ T cells sorted from blood. CDR3 residues: CASSEWKQYF. Written as DNA, the CDR3 is TGTGCCAGCAGTGAATGGAAGCAGTACTTC.